This TCR beta chain was recorded in a study of CD8+CD57+ T cells in acquired aplastic anemia. Background on the study: In CD4+ cells, healthy donors produced an average of about 10.8 million reads.

Genomic DNA served as template for TCR beta VDJ and CDR3 profiling. TCRdb analysed the reads with MiXCR anew, one entry per CDR3 protein. This table holds 180,000 or so distinct CDR3 sequences, 46% found once. At least ten counts were recorded for this clonotype. Trimming at V came to 3 bases and at J to 7 bases, leaving 1 base not matched to a gene. The length of the CDR3 is 13 residues. Germline-derived CDR1 and CDR2 are DFQATT and SNEGSKA (reference sequence). This sequence was found in a human donor in good health. The rearrangement uses TRBV20-1 and TRBJ2-1; 12 positions agree with TRBD1. The sequencing input was sorted CD4+, CD8+, or CD8+CD57+ T cells (not recorded which) from PBMCs. CDR3 sequence: CSARGQGANEQFF. For the CDR3, the DNA is TGCAGTGCTAGGGGACAGGGGGCGAATGAGCAGTTCTTC.